The next 9 T cell receptor beta chains were all read from a single sample in a study of blood T cell repertoires in COVID-19. Using immunoSEQ multiplex PCR, the repertoire was profiled, and TCRdb retains in-frame clones only, with some absent. The table has roughly 95,000 clones, approximately 80% seen once; the top ten hold roughly 24%. Sequencing input: peripheral blood. Source of these receptors: a human donor in a cohort sampled during active COVID-19.

The chain couples TRBV4-1 to TRBJ2-1; 10 bases map to TRBD2. The CDR3 consists of 17 residues. V was clipped by 0 bases and J by 8 bases; unmatched bases: 10. Per the germline V gene, CDR1 is MGHRA and CDR2 is YSYEKL. CDR3: CASSQEPVASGSHEQFF. The CDR3 nucleotides are TGCGCCAGCAGCCAAGAGCCCGTGGCTAGCGGGAGTCATGAGCAGTTCTTC.

This clone has a handful of counts. The V gene is TRBV2, the J gene TRBJ1-1, with D maybe TRBD1 (5 bases). This CDR3 region has 14 residues. Germline-derived CDR1 and CDR2 are SNHLY and FYNNEI. Trimming shortened V by 2 bases and J by 5 bases, and 12 bases separated the two germline ends. The CDR3 is CASSELARTTEAFF. In nucleotides, the CDR3 is TGTGCCAGCAGTGAACTGGCCAGGACAACTGAAGCTTTCTTT.

The CDR3 DNA is TGTGCCAGCAGTTATTCTTCTCGGACTAGCGGGAGAGGGGCAGATACGCAGTATTTT. Translation gives CASSYSSRTSGRGADTQYF. The chain carries TRBV6-2 or TRBV6-3 and TRBJ2-3; 13 positions agree with TRBD2. The CDR3 is 19 residues long. Germline CDR1 reads MNHEY; CDR2 reads SVGEGT. The junction had 13 bases not matched to a gene; V was cut back by 3 bases and J by 4 bases.

This clone was recorded a few times. The chain recombines TRBV10-3 with TRBJ1-1; 7 nucleotides line up with TRBD1. CDR1 and CDR2 (germline): ENHRY, SYGVKD. V was pared by 6 bases and J by 1 base, with 2 bases of the junction left unmatched. This CDR3 is 13 amino acids long. The DNA for the CDR3 is TGTGCCATCAGGGAGGGGGCGAACACTGAAGCTTTCTTT. It encodes CAIREGANTEAFF.

This clone was detected only once. The rearrangement uses TRBV28 and TRBJ2-7; tentatively, D is TRBD1 (5 bases). Trimming cost V 6 bases and J 4 bases, with 16 bases left between them. Germline values: CDR1 MDHEN, CDR2 SYDVKM. The CDR3 consists of 14 residues. CDR3 in amino acids: CASRHQGERYEQYF. The CDR3 DNA sequence: TGTGCCAGCAGACACCAGGGTGAACGGTACGAGCAGTACTTC.

V usage is TRBV11-2 and J usage is TRBJ1-1, with D maybe TRBD1 (5 bases). Trimming cost V 5 bases and J 3 bases, with 13 bases left between them. The CDR3 covers 14 residues. Germline V gives CDR1 SGHAT, CDR2 FQNNGV. The CDR3 protein is CASSHLIGDTEAFF. CDR3 nucleotides: TGTGCCAGCAGCCATTTAATAGGGGACACTGAAGCTTTCTTT.

This sequence joins TRBV27 and TRBJ2-7; 11 bases agree with TRBD2. CDR1 is MNHEY and CDR2 is SMNVEV in the germline V gene (reference sequence). This CDR3 comprises 16 residues. The trim removed 5 bases at V and 5 bases at J, leaving 11 bases unmatched. The CDR3 protein is CASSVPTSGRPHEQYF. CDR3 in DNA: TGTGCCAGCAGTGTGCCTACTAGCGGGAGACCCCACGAGCAGTACTTC.

This clone occurred once. J is TRBJ2-3 and V is TRBV28, with 9 bases matching TRBD2. The germline V gene encodes CDR1 MDHEN and CDR2 SYDVKM. This CDR3 region has 19 residues. The trim removed 2 bases at V and 10 bases at J, leaving 22 bases unmatched. The CDR3 region has the DNA TGTGCCAGCAGTTTACGTTATAGCGGGAGCAATTCCCCCCCGAAGGCGCAGTATTTT. This codes for CASSLRYSGSNSPPKAQYF.

J is TRBJ1-4 and V is TRBV2; possible D gene TRBD1, 6 bases. The CDR3 sequence is 13 residues long. Trimming cost V 10 bases and J 4 bases, with 13 bases left between them. CDR1 and CDR2 from the germline V gene are SNHLY and FYNNEI. The CDR3 DNA sequence: TGTGCCACCCAACAGGGTTTTAATGAAAAACTGTTTTTT. Its protein product is CATQQGFNEKLFF.